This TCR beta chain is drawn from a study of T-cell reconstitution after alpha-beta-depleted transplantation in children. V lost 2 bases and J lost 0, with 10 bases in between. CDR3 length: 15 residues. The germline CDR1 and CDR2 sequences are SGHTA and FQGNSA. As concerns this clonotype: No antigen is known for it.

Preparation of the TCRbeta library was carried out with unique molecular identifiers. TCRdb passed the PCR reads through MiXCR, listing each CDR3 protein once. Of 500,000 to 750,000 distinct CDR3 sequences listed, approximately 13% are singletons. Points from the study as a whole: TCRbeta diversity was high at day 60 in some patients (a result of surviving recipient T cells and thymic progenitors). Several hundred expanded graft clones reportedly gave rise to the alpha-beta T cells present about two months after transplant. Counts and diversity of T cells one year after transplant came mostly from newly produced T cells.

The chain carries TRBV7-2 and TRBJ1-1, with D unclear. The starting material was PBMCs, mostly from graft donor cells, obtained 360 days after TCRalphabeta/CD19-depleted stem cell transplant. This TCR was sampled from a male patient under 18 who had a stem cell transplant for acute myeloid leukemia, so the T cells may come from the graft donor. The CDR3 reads CASSLSPGLNTEAFF. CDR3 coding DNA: TGTGCCAGCAGCTTAAGTCCAGGTTTGAACACTGAAGCTTTCTTT. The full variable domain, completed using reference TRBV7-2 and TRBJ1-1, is GAGVSQSPSNKVTEKGKDVELRCDPISGHTALYWYRQSLGQGLEFLIYFQGNSAPDKSGLPSDRFSAERTGGSVSTLTIQRTQQEDSAVYLCASSLSPGLNTEAFFGQGTRLTVV.